The 7 T cell receptor beta chains below were found in one sample sequenced in a study of vaccination and CD4 T cells after COVID-19. Cultured CD4+ T cell DNA was sequenced using the Oncomine TCR Beta short-read assay. TCRdb re-derived calls from the PCR reads in MiXCR, one entry per CDR3 protein. Of 4,500 to 7,000 distinct CDR3 sequences in the sample, 30% to 40% were seen once. The treatment here: approximately 9-day PBMC culture with coronavirus spike peptide pools or control peptides (ViraFEST assay). The unexposed donor's CD4+ T cells were collected before the COVID-19 pandemic (2011-2018). Their antigen targets remain unknown. Sequenced input: CD4+ T cells from blood, cultured in vitro. The receptor set was obtained from a human donor in good health.

This clonotype was seen more than once but under ten times. The V and J genes are TRBV6-1 and TRBJ2-5, with 10 bases fitting TRBD2. The CDR3 extends over 15 amino acids. The junction had 0 bases not matched to a gene; V was cut back by 0 bases and J by 2 bases. CDR1 MNHNS and CDR2 SASEGT come from the germline V gene. The CDR3 bases are TGTGCCAGCAGTGAAGCTAGCGGGGGGCAAGAGACCCAGTACTTC. Amino acids: CASSEASGGQETQYF.

The chain links TRBV20-1 to TRBJ2-3; 7 bases are a match to TRBD1. From germline, CDR1 is DFQATT and CDR2 SNEGSKA (reference sequence). This CDR3 is built from 17 residues. V gave up 6 bases and J gave up 0 bases; unmatched junction bases: 15. The CDR3 sequence is CSANDRAKTSSTDTQYF. CDR3 DNA: TGCAGTGCCAACGACAGGGCCAAAACCTCTAGCACAGATACGCAGTATTTT.

The rearrangement links TRBV20-1 to TRBJ1-2, with D hard to call. Germline V gene data show CDR1 as DFQATT and CDR2 as SNEGSKA (reference sequence). V lost 6 bases and J lost 4, with 12 bases in between. This CDR3 contains 12 residues. CDR3 sequence reads: CSASGTFYGYTF. CDR3 nucleotides: TGCAGTGCGAGTGGCACCTTCTATGGCTACACCTTC.

A word on this clonotype: Germline and junction disagree at one end, which may indicate a read error. The CDR3 DNA is TGTGCCGGCAGCTTAGATAGGGATGGCTACACCTTC. Protein: CAGSLDRDGYTF. The chain carries TRBV11-2 and TRBJ1-2; D gene ambiguous. Germline V lookup: CDR1 SGHAT, CDR2 FQNNGV. This CDR3 has 12 amino acids.

The chain has TRBV7-2 and TRBJ2-3; D tentatively reads TRBD1 or TRBD2 (5 bases each). Germline CDR1 and CDR2: SGHTA and FQGNSA. V was trimmed by 1 base and J by 10 bases, leaving 9 bases between them. The CDR3 consists of 12 residues. The CDR3 here is CASSLDQGAQYF. DNA for the CDR3: TGTGCCAGCAGCTTAGATCAGGGAGCGCAGTATTTT.

In this sample, this clonotype turned up a few times. The rearrangement uses TRBV11-2 and TRBJ2-5; 10 nucleotides align to TRBD2. The J segment lost 2 bases and the V segment lost 5 bases, leaving 2 bases of the junction unmatched. The germline gives CDR1 SGHAT, CDR2 FQNNGV. This CDR3 contains 14 residues. The CDR3 loop reads CASSQLAGQETQYF. The CDR3 DNA reads TGTGCCAGCAGCCAACTAGCGGGGCAAGAGACCCAGTACTTC.

The chain has TRBV20-1 and TRBJ2-3; the match to TRBD2 covers 14 bases. There are 15 residues in the CDR3. Germline CDR1 and CDR2: DFQATT and SNEGSKA (reference sequence). V was pared by 6 bases and J by 8 bases, with 10 bases of the junction left unmatched. The CDR3 spells CSAGPTSGGAGTQYF. In DNA, the CDR3 is TGCAGTGCCGGACCGACTAGCGGGGGGGCAGGTACGCAGTATTTT.